This entry lists 25 T cell receptor beta chains sequenced from one sample in a study of regulatory T cells in long-lasting Graves disease. Sample time point: newly diagnosed GD, antithyroid drugs for less than 3 months. TCR sequences were obtained from RNA taken from PBMCs. CDR3-region Arm-PCR and iRepertoire HTBI primers produced the TCR beta libraries. TCRdb re-derived calls from the multiplex PCR reads in MiXCR, one entry per CDR3 protein. Here the sample spans roughly 520,000 distinct CDR3 sequences, about 12% being singletons. The same specimen was also included in a second study, on T cells in Graves' hyperthyroidism and ophthalmopathy.

The source material was peripheral blood mononuclear cells (PBMCs), sampled at new diagnosis, from a patient treated with antithyroid drugs. All receptors come from a woman aged 25 to 39 with Graves disease.

On this clonotype itself: A much larger clone differs by one base, so this may be a read error. This sequence joins TRBV11-1 and TRBJ2-4, with TRBD2 identical over 7 bases. The J segment lost 13 bases and the V segment lost 7 bases, leaving 22 bases of the junction unmatched. Looked up from germline, CDR1 is SGHAT and CDR2 is FQDESV (reference sequence). The CDR3 length is 16 residues. The CDR3 DNA reads as TGTGCCAGCAACGCCCAGGTAGCGGGCGCCTACAATGAGCAGTACTTC. Translated, it gives CASNAQVAGAYNEQYF.

Many counts were recorded for this clonotype. The chain recombines TRBV12-3 or TRBV12-4 with TRBJ1-5, with TRBD1 identical over 8 bases. V was pared by 6 bases and J by 6 bases, with 10 bases of the junction left unmatched. There are 15 residues in the CDR3. CDR3 sequence reads: CASRQQGAGGQPQHF. The CDR3 coding sequence is TGTGCCAGCAGGCAGCAGGGGGCGGGTGGTCAGCCCCAGCATTTT.

For this clonotype: An end of the junction differs from the germline gene, which may be a read error. The chain links TRBV5-6 to TRBJ2-1; 10 bases align to TRBD1. This CDR3 is 15 amino acids long. Germline CDR1 and CDR2: SGHDT and YYEEEE. The CDR3 DNA is TGTGCCAGCGGCTTAACGGGACAGGGGAACAATGAGCAGTTCTTC. Amino acids: CASGLTGQGNNEQFF.

The genes are TRBV19 and TRBJ2-7; maybe TRBD2 (5 bases). Per germline, CDR1 LNHDA and CDR2 SQIVND (reference sequence). The CDR3 runs 14 residues. Trimming removed 3 bases from V and 3 bases from J, with 12 bases in between. CDR3 in DNA: TGTGCCAGTAGTATTCGGACTGGGAACTACGAGCAGTACTTC. Protein: CASSIRTGNYEQYF. The full variable domain, its missing parts supplied by reference TRBV19 and TRBJ2-7, is DGGITQSPKYLFRKEGQNVTLSCEQNLNHDAMYWYRQDPGQGLRLIYYSQIVNDFQKGDIAEGYSVSREKKESFPLTVTSAQKNPTAFYLCASSIRTGNYEQYFGPGTRLTVT.

V gene TRBV28 combines with J gene TRBJ2-2; possibly TRBD1 for D (8 bases). The germline V and J ends were trimmed by 5 bases and 7 bases, with 26 bases remaining between them. The germline gives CDR1 MDHEN, CDR2 SYDVKM. This CDR3 comprises 18 residues. DNA of the CDR3: TGTGCCAGCAGTGTCCATACAGGGGGGGGCGGGAGAGGCGGGGAGCTGTTTTTT. Amino acids: CASSVHTGGGGRGGELFF.

This clonotype appeared many times. The gene calls are TRBV5-6 and TRBJ1-2; D remains unclear. Looked up from germline, CDR1 is SGHDT and CDR2 is YYEEEE. The CDR3 runs to 16 residues. The V and J ends lost 4 bases and 4 bases respectively, with 20 bases between them. DNA for the CDR3: TGTGCCAGCAGCCGGATAGGGTACAGCGTTCTCTATGGCTACACCTTC. Encoded protein: CASSRIGYSVLYGYTF.

This clonotype showed up many times. V usage is TRBV12-3 or TRBV12-4 and J usage is TRBJ2-2; a weak D match, TRBD1 (6 bases). The CDR3 is made up of 14 amino acids. The V and J ends lost 8 bases and 4 bases respectively, with 14 bases between them. Here the CDR3 reads CASDKGRGTGELFF. CDR3 sequence (DNA): TGTGCCAGCGACAAGGGCAGGGGCACCGGGGAGCTGTTTTTT.

Ten or more counts support this clonotype. The chain combines TRBV27 with TRBJ2-7, with TRBD1 matching 12 bases. The J segment lost 5 bases and the V segment lost 5 bases, leaving 7 bases of the junction unmatched. The CDR3 spans 15 residues. Germline V gene data show CDR1 as MNHEY and CDR2 as SMNVEV (reference sequence). The CDR3 DNA is TGTGCCAGCAGTCCAATGGGACAGGGGGCACACGAGCAGTACTTC. Translating gives CASSPMGQGAHEQYF.

This clonotype came up many times. The chain has TRBV3-1 and TRBJ1-1; 7 positions match TRBD1. The length of the CDR3 is 14 residues. The V and J ends lost 4 bases and 1 base, in that order; junction bases with no gene match: 3. Germline V gene lookup returns CDR1 LGHDT and CDR2 YNNKEL (reference sequence). The CDR3 sequence: CASSRRTGNTEAFF. In nucleotides, the CDR3 is TGTGCCAGCAGCCGGCGGACAGGGAACACTGAAGCTTTCTTT.

This clonotype was detected many times. This chain uses TRBV6-1 with TRBJ1-3; 8 nucleotides align to TRBD1. In germline, CDR1 is MNHNS, CDR2 SASEGT. With V trimmed by 5 bases and J by 3 bases, 3 bases remained unmatched. The length of the CDR3 is 14 residues. CDR3: CASSQGAGGNTIYF. In DNA form, the CDR3 reads TGTGCCAGCAGTCAGGGGGCTGGTGGAAACACCATATATTTT.

The gene calls are TRBV10-1 and TRBJ2-2, with D perhaps TRBD2 (5 bases). Germline V gives CDR1 WNHNN, CDR2 SYGVQD (reference sequence). The V end was cut by 5 bases, the J end by 6 bases, with 13 bases between. This CDR3 contains 14 residues. CDR3: CASSRRRTPGELFF. The CDR3 nucleotides read TGCGCCAGCAGTCGGAGGCGGACCCCCGGGGAGCTGTTTTTT.

The chain is built from TRBV25-1 and TRBJ2-7, with TRBD2 identical over 11 bases. J lost 4 bases, V lost 4 bases, and 24 bases had no gene match. The V gene's germline CDR1 is MGHDK and CDR2 SYGVNS. The CDR3 runs 21 residues. CDR3 sequence reads: CASSGSIKGLAGPIVTYEQYF. CDR3 bases: TGTGCCAGCAGTGGCTCAATAAAAGGACTAGCGGGCCCGATAGTTACTTACGAGCAGTACTTC.

This clonotype was seen ten or more times. The chain joins TRBV4-1 to TRBJ2-3; 14 bases are a match to TRBD2. Germline lookup yields CDR1 MGHRA and CDR2 YSYEKL. J lost 4 bases, V lost 4 bases, and 10 bases had no gene match. This CDR3 has 18 residues. The chain's CDR3 is CASSPTPRTSGRSDTQYF. CDR3 in DNA: TGCGCCAGCAGCCCTACCCCACGGACTAGCGGGAGGTCAGATACGCAGTATTTT.

The sample holds many counts of this clonotype. V is TRBV20-1 and J is TRBJ1-1; possible D gene TRBD1, 5 bases. CDR1 and CDR2 from the germline V gene are DFQATT and SNEGSKA (reference sequence). This CDR3 region has 14 residues. The ends were cut back, 0 bases at V and 7 bases at J, with 15 bases in the middle. The chain's CDR3 is CSARDVRRGVEAFF. As DNA, the CDR3 is TGCAGTGCTAGAGATGTGAGAAGGGGTGTTGAAGCTTTCTTT.

This clonotype was picked up many times. The chain employs TRBV13 and TRBJ2-7; D not resolved. CDR3 length equals 13 residues. Per germline, CDR1 PRHDT and CDR2 FYEKMQ (reference sequence). V was cut by 3 bases and J by 3 bases, with 9 bases left in between. DNA of the CDR3: TGTGCCAGCAGCTTTGCGGCCCTCTACGAGCAGTACTTC. Residues: CASSFAALYEQYF.

About this clonotype itself: One base separates it from a far larger clone, so it is likely a read error. Because it lacks the conserved phenylalanine or tryptophan at the end, this CDR3 is likely a read error. The DNA is left out, because the CDR3 cannot be placed on it with certainty; the CDR3 is given as TCRdb lists it. The J gene is TRBJ2-3, the V gene TRBV2; TRBD2 is the table's D call, not checked against the DNA. Inclusive of both ends, the CDR3 amounts to 16 amino acids. Germline V lookup: CDR1 SNHLY, CDR2 FYNNEI. This CDR3 is CASSEGIQAGWYEQYL.

This clonotype was recorded at least ten times. V and J are TRBV6-1 and TRBJ1-2; D gene uncertain. The germline V gene has CDR1 MNHNS and CDR2 SASEGT. The CDR3 is 14 amino acids. V lost 8 bases and J lost 0, with 13 bases in between. The CDR3 loop is CASALRKANYGYTF. Written as DNA, the CDR3 is TGTGCCAGCGCCCTTCGGAAGGCTAACTATGGCTACACCTTC.

This clonotype was observed at least ten times. The chain links TRBV7-9 to TRBJ1-2; D is unresolved. Per germline, CDR1 SEHNR and CDR2 FQNEAQ (reference sequence). The V end lost 8 bases, the J end lost 7 bases, and 11 bases lay between the germline ends. CDR3 length equals 11 residues. Written as DNA, the CDR3 is TGTGCCAGCCAGATTTATGGTGGCTACACCTTC. Translated, it gives CASQIYGGYTF.

Of note for this clonotype: A read error may be the cause here, since a much bigger clone is one base away. V is TRBV3-1 and J is TRBJ2-5; 8 nucleotides match TRBD1. CDR1 is LGHDT, CDR2 YNNKEL, per germline (reference sequence). Trimming cost V 3 bases and J 5 bases; bases outside gene matches: 5. CDR3 length: 14 amino acids. CDR3 nucleotides: TGTGCCAGCAGCCAGGGCAGGGGGCGTGAGACCCAGTACTTC. Protein product: CASSQGRGRETQYF.

This clonotype was recorded a few times. The gene calls are TRBV5-1 and TRBJ2-1; tentatively, D is TRBD1 (5 bases). CDR1 is SGHRS, CDR2 YFSETQ, per germline. Trimming cost V 2 bases and J 3 bases, with 12 bases left between them. This CDR3 contains 15 residues. CDR3 sequence (DNA): TGCGCCAGCAGCTTTCAGGGTGGTCACTACAATGAGCAGTTCTTC. Translation: CASSFQGGHYNEQFF.

Concerning this clonotype: A much bigger clone sits one base away, suggesting this may be a read error. This chain joins TRBV2 and TRBJ1-1; TRBD1 might be the D (6 bases). This CDR3 is 16 amino acids long. Trimming cost V 6 bases and J 3 bases, with 20 bases left between them. Germline assignment: CDR1 SNHLY and CDR2 FYNNEI. The CDR3 nucleotides are TGTGCCAGCAGAGGGGGTACCTTTCCTCAGGACACTGAAGCTTTCTTT. It is translated as CASRGGTFPQDTEAFF.

This clonotype was counted at least ten times. The CDR3 loop reads CASSGAGVSDTQYF. The DNA of the CDR3 is TGCGCCAGCAGCGGAGCGGGAGTGTCAGATACGCAGTATTTT. V gene TRBV5-1 combines with J gene TRBJ2-3, with 8 bases lining up with TRBD2. This CDR3 spans 14 amino acids. Trimming at V came to 4 bases and at J to 4 bases, leaving 5 bases not matched to a gene. The germline gives CDR1 SGHRS, CDR2 YFSETQ.

This clonotype has a handful of counts. V is TRBV18 and J is TRBJ1-3; D unresolved. Trimming left V 4 bases short and J 0 bases short, with 22 bases between. Germline CDR1 reads KGHSH; CDR2 reads LQKENI. This CDR3 comprises 19 residues. The CDR3 DNA follows: TGTGCCAGCTCACTCCCGGTTGATAGCAGGAGCGTCTCTGGAAACACCATATATTTT. Encoded protein: CASSLPVDSRSVSGNTIYF.

Note on this clonotype: A read error is possible here, since a much larger clone lies one base away. The rearrangement uses TRBV6-2 or TRBV6-3 and TRBJ1-1, with 7 bases lining up with TRBD1. The length of the CDR3 is 13 residues. Germline V gene sequence: CDR1 MNHEY, CDR2 SVGEGT. Trimming at V came to 8 bases and at J to 6 bases, leaving 9 bases not matched to a gene. The CDR3 DNA sequence: TGTGCCAGCGGATTCTCGACAGGGCCTGAAGCTTTCTTT. As protein: CASGFSTGPEAFF.

This clonotype was seen ten or more times. The chain links TRBV7-9 to TRBJ2-1; 9 positions match TRBD2. The germline gives CDR1 SEHNR, CDR2 FQNEAQ (reference sequence). V shed 0 bases, J shed 6 bases, and the junction held 3 bases outside the gene matches. This CDR3 has 15 amino acids. For the CDR3, the DNA is TGTGCCAGCAGCTTAGCTAGCGGGAGAGGCAATGAGCAGTTCTTC. Its translation is CASSLASGRGNEQFF.